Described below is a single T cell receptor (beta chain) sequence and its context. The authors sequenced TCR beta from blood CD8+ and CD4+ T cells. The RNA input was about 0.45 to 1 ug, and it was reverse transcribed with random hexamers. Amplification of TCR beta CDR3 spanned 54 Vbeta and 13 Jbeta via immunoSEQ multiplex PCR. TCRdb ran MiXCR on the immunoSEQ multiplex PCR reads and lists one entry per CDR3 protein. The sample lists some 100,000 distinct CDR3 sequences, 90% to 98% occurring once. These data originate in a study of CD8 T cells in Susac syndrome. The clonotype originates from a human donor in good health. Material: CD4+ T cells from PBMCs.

CDR3 DNA: TGCAGTGCTCCGGACGGCCCGAACACTGAAGCTTTCTTT. Encoded protein: CSAPDGPNTEAFF. This chain connects TRBV20-1 to TRBJ1-1, with D hard to call. The CDR3 is 13 amino acids. The germline V gene encodes CDR1 DFQATT and CDR2 SNEGSKA (reference sequence). The germline V and J ends were trimmed by 5 bases and 1 base, with 11 bases remaining between them.